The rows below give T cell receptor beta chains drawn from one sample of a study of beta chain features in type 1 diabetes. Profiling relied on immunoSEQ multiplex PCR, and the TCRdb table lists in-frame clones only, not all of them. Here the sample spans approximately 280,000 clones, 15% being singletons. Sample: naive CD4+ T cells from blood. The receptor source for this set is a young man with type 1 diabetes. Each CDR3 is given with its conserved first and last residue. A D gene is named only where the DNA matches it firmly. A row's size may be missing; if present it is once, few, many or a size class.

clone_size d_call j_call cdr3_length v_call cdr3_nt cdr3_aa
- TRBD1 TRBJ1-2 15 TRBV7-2 TGTGCCAGCAGCATCTACAGGGGGAATAACTATGGCTACACCTTC CASSIYRGNNYGYTF
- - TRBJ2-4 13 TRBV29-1 TGCAGCGTTGAGCCAGGGACCAAAAACATTCAGTACTTC CSVEPGTKNIQYF
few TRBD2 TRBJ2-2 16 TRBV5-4 TGTGCCAGCAGCTTACTAGCGGGGGAGAACACCGGGGAGCTGTTTTTT CASSLLAGENTGELFF
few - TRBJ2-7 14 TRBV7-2 TGTGCCAGCAGCTTTAGTCAGGGGCCCTACGAGCAGTACTTC CASSFSQGPYEQYF
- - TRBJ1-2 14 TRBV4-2 TGTGCCAGCAGCCAAGAAACGGTAAACTATGGCTACACCTTC CASSQETVNYGYTF
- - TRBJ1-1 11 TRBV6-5 TGTGCCAGCAATTCCCAGGGTTCTGCTTTCTTT CASNSQGSAFF
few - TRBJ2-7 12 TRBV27 TGTGCCAGCAGTTTACTTAGAGGCGAGCAGTACTTC CASSLLRGEQYF
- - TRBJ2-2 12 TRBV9 TGTGCCAGCAGCGTAGTAACCGGGGAGCTGTTTTTT CASSVVTGELFF
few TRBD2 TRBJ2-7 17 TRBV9 TGTGCCAGCAGCGTAGACACTAGCGGGGGTCATTCCCCCGAGCAGTACTTC CASSVDTSGGHSPEQYF
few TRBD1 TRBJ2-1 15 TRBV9 TGTGCCAGCAGCGTCGGGACAGCCATCTACAATGAGCAGTTCTTC CASSVGTAIYNEQFF
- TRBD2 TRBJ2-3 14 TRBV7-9 TGTGCCAGCAGCTTACAGGGAGGGACAGATACGCAGTATTTT CASSLQGGTDTQYF
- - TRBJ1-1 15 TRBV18 TGTGCCAGCTCACCACCGAAAGGGGCCTGGACTGAAGCTTTCTTT CASSPPKGAWTEAFF
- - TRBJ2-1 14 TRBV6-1 TGTGCCAGCACCGGGACATCGGCCCAGAATGAGCAGTTCTTC CASTGTSAQNEQFF
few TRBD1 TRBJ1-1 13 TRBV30 TGTGCCTGGAGTGTACTTGGACAGGGTGCAGCTTTCTTT CAWSVLGQGAAFF
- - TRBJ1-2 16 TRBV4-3 TGCGCCAGCAGCCAAGTGGGTGCAGGGTTTCGAAATGGCTACACCTTC CASSQVGAGFRNGYTF
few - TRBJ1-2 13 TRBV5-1 TGCGCCAGCAGCCTCGCAGGGTCCTATGGCTACACCTTC CASSLAGSYGYTF
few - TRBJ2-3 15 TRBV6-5 TGTGCCAGCGGCGGACGCGGGTGGGGCACAGATACGCAGTATTTT CASGGRGWGTDTQYF
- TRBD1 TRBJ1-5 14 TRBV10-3 TGTGCCATCAGTCCGACAGGGGGGAATCAGCCCCAGCATTTT CAISPTGGNQPQHF
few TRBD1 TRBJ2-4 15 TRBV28 TGTGCCAGCAGCCCCACGGACAGGGACGCAAACATTCAGTACTTC CASSPTDRDANIQYF
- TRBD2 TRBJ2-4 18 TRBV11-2 TGTGCCAGCAGCTTACTCGAGGGAACGGGGGGGGCCAAAAACATTCAGTACTTC CASSLLEGTGGAKNIQYF
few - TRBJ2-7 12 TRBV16 TGTGCCAGCGCCAACATTTTCTACGAGCAGTACTTC CASANIFYEQYF
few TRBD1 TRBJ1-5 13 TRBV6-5 TGTGCCAGCAGTCCAGGGGGCGGCCAGCCCCAGCATTTT CASSPGGGQPQHF
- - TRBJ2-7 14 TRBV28 TGTGCCAGCAGTTTATCGGGAGACTCCTACGAGCAGTACTTC CASSLSGDSYEQYF
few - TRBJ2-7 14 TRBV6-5 TGTGCCAGCAGTTACGTAGGGGGCTCCTACGAGCAGTACTTC CASSYVGGSYEQYF
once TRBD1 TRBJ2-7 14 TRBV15 TGTGCCACCAGTAATCGATGGGACAGGGGGGCTCAGTACTTC CATSNRWDRGAQYF
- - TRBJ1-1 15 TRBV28 TGTGCCAGCAGGACTCCGGGACAACGGAACACTGAAGCTTTCTTT CASRTPGQRNTEAFF
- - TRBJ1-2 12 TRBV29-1 TGCAGCGTTGATGCCAGGAACTATGGCTACACCTTC CSVDARNYGYTF
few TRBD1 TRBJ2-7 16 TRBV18 TGTGCCAGCTCACCACCGGGACAGGGGGCCTCCTACGAGCAGTACTTC CASSPPGQGASYEQYF
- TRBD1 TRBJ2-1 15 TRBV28 TGTGCCAGCAGGCCTCGGTGGACAGGGGACGATGAGCAGTTCTTC CASRPRWTGDDEQFF
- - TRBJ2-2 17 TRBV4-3 TGCGCCAGCAGCCAAGAACAGGGGAGGTTTGGTCCCGGGGAGCTGTTTTTT CASSQEQGRFGPGELFF
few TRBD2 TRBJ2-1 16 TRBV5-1 TGCGCCAGCAGCTTGGATACTAGCGGGTTATACAATGAGCAGTTCTTC CASSLDTSGLYNEQFF
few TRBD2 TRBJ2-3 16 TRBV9 TGTGCCAGCAGCGTAGATTCTAGCGGAGGCACAGATACGCAGTATTTT CASSVDSSGGTDTQYF
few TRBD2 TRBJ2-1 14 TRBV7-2 TGTGCCAGCAGTTTGACTAGCAAATACAATGAGCAGTTCTTC CASSLTSKYNEQFF
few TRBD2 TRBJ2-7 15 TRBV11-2 TGTGCCAGCAGAAGCCCCGGGACTAGTGTCTACGAGCAGTACTTC CASRSPGTSVYEQYF
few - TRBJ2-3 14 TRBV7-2 TGTGCCAGCAGCAACAGGGCTAGCACAGATACGCAGTATTTT CASSNRASTDTQYF
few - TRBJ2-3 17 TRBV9 TGTGCCAGCAGCCCCACCGGGTGGATCTCTAGCACAGATACGCAGTATTTT CASSPTGWISSTDTQYF
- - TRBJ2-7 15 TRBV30 TGTGCCTGGAGTTGGAGGGGACGGAGCTCCTACGAGCAGTACTTC CAWSWRGRSSYEQYF
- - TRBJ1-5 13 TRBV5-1 TGCGCCAGCAGCCCCTCACAGGGCCAGCCCCAGCATTTT CASSPSQGQPQHF
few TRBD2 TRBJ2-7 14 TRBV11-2 TGTGCCAGCAGGCAAACTAGCGCCCTTCGCGAGCAGTACTTC CASRQTSALREQYF